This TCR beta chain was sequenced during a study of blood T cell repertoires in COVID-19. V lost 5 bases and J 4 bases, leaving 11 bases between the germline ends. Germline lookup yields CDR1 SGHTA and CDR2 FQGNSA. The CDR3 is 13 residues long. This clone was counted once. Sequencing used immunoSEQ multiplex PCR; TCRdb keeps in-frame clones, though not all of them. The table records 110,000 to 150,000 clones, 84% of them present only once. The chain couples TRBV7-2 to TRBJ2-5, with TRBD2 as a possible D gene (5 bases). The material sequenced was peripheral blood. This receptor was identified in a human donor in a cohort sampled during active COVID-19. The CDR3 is CASSITRGETQYF. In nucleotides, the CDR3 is TGTGCCAGCAGCATTACTAGAGGAGAGACCCAGTACTTC.